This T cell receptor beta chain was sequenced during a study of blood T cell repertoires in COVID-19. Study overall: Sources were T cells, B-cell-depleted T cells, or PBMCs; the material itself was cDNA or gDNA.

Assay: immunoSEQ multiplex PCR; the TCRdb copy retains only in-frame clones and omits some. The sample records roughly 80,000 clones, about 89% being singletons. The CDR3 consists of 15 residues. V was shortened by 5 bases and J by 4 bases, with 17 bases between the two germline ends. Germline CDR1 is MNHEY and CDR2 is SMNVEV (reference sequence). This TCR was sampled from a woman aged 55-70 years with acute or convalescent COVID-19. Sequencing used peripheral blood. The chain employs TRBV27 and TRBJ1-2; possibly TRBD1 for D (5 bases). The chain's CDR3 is CASSPSQWGVYGYTF. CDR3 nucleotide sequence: TGTGCCAGCAGTCCGTCTCAATGGGGGGTCTATGGCTACACCTTC.